This is a list of T cell receptor beta chains from one sample in a study of blood T cell repertoires in COVID-19. Sequencing was performed with immunoSEQ multiplex PCR; in TCRdb, only in-frame clones are kept and a portion is missing. The sample contains tens of thousands of clones, about 90% of which appear only once. What was sequenced was peripheral blood. Receptors originate from a human donor in a cohort sampled during active COVID-19. CDR3s include the opening cysteine and the closing phenylalanine or tryptophan. D genes are given only for firm matches. Part of the rows lack a size; the others show once, few, many or a class for expanded clones.

>TRBJ1-2|NA|NA|TRBV29-1
TGCAGCGTTGAGGGCCAGGGCTATGGCTACACCTTC
CSVEGQGYGYTF
>TRBJ2-7|TRBD2|NA|TRBV5-1
TGCGCCAGCAGGGCTACTAGCGGGAGACCCGCCGGTGACGAGCAGTACTTC
CASRATSGRPAGDEQYF
>TRBJ2-7|TRBD1|NA|TRBV28
TGTGCCAGCAGCGAAACTGGACAGGGTATCTCCTACGAGCAGTACTTC
CASSETGQGISYEQYF
>TRBJ1-1|NA|NA|TRBV11-1
TGTGCCAGCAGCCCATACGCGGGGGTAGGCACTGAAGCTTTCTTT
CASSPYAGVGTEAFF
>TRBJ2-7|TRBD2|NA|TRBV6-2/TRBV6-3
TGTGCCAGCAGTTCAACGGGACTAGCGGGAGTAGAGCAGTACTTC
CASSSTGLAGVEQYF
>TRBJ2-7|NA|once|TRBV14
TGTGCCAGCAGCCCCGGTCCCAGAGGCGAGCAGTACTTC
CASSPGPRGEQYF
>TRBJ1-2|NA|NA|TRBV28
TGTGCCAGCAGTTTACGGAACTATGGCTACACCTTC
CASSLRNYGYTF
>TRBJ1-2|NA|few|TRBV20-1
TGCAGTGCCAGTGGAGGATATGGCTACACCTTC
CSASGGYGYTF
>TRBJ2-3|TRBD2|NA|TRBV18
TGTGCCAGCTCACCACTCCCTAGCGGGAGCAGCGGAGATACGCAGTATTTT
CASSPLPSGSSGDTQYF
>TRBJ1-1|NA|NA|TRBV28
TGTGCCAGCACCGGGACTCCGAACACTGAAGCTTTCTTT
CASTGTPNTEAFF
>TRBJ2-3|TRBD2|NA|TRBV19
TGTGCCAGTAGTCTTAGCGGGAGTTCCACAGATACGCAGTATTTT
CASSLSGSSTDTQYF
>TRBJ2-2|NA|NA|TRBV7-9
TGTGCCAGCCAATTGAACACCGGGGAGCTGTTTTTT
CASQLNTGELFF
>TRBJ2-1|TRBD2|NA|TRBV5-4
TGTGCCAGCAGTCGGACTAGCGGGAGGGCCGGCTACAATGAGCAGTTCTTC
CASSRTSGRAGYNEQFF
>TRBJ1-6|TRBD1|NA|TRBV4-1
TGCGCCAGCAGCCAAGGGCCCCAGGGGGCGCGTTCTTCACCCCTCCACTTT
CASSQGPQGARSSPLHF
>TRBJ1-4|NA|NA|TRBV2
TGTGCCAGCAGCCCGGGCCTCCCGGGGGAAAAACTGTTTTTT
CASSPGLPGEKLFF
>TRBJ2-5|NA|NA|TRBV10-3
TGTGCCATCCGAGCTGCGCGGGGCTCCGAAGAGACCCAGTACTTC
CAIRAARGSEETQYF
>TRBJ2-2|NA|NA|TRBV19
TGTGCCAGTAGTACCGTACTGAACACCGGGGAGCTGTTTTTT
CASSTVLNTGELFF
>TRBJ2-2|NA|NA|TRBV27
TGTGCCAGCAAAGGGGTTTGGAGCACCGGGGAGCTGTTTTTT
CASKGVWSTGELFF
>TRBJ1-1|NA|NA|TRBV14
TGTGCCAGCAGCCACCGTCTACCCCTGAACACTGAAGCTTTCTTT
CASSHRLPLNTEAFF
>TRBJ1-1|NA|NA|TRBV7-2
TGTGCCAGCAGCTTCGGACAACTGAACACTGAAGCTTTCTTT
CASSFGQLNTEAFF
>TRBJ2-7|NA|NA|TRBV4-1
TGCGCCAGCAGCCCTGGACTATTCTCCTACGAGCAGTACTTC
CASSPGLFSYEQYF
>TRBJ2-1|TRBD2|NA|TRBV11-2
TGTGCCAGCAGCCCGCCCAGACTAGCCATCTACAATGAGCAGTTCTTC
CASSPPRLAIYNEQFF
>TRBJ1-2|NA|NA|TRBV29-1
TGCAGCGTTGAAGATCCAGGCCGTTATGGCTACACCTTC
CSVEDPGRYGYTF
>TRBJ2-1|NA|NA|TRBV6-4
TGTGCCAGCAGTGCTCTGGCGGTAGGCTCCTACAATGAGCAGTTCTTC
CASSALAVGSYNEQFF
>TRBJ1-2|NA|NA|TRBV9
TGTGCCAGCAGCGTATCTCTCCAGTCGGGCTACACCTTC
CASSVSLQSGYTF
>TRBJ1-2|TRBD1|NA|TRBV19
TGTGCCAGTAGTATCGTGTCAGGGGGCTATGGCTACACCTTC
CASSIVSGGYGYTF
>TRBJ2-1|NA|NA|TRBV5-8
TGTGCCAACGCCAGGGATGAGCAGTTCTTC
CANARDEQFF
>TRBJ1-5|NA|NA|TRBV4-1
TGCGCCAGCAGCCTACAGGATTCCCAGCCCCAGCATTTT
CASSLQDSQPQHF
>TRBJ2-7|TRBD1|NA|TRBV9
TGTGCCAGCAGCGGGAACAGGGGACAAGGACCTTACGAGCAGTACTTC
CASSGNRGQGPYEQYF
>TRBJ1-2|NA|NA|TRBV14
TGTGCCAGCAGCCATGGCAGGGAATCAGATTATGGCTACACCTTC
CASSHGRESDYGYTF
>TRBJ2-1|NA|NA|TRBV19
TGTGCCAGTAGCCCGGGGGTTGCTAACACGGTTGAGCAGTTCTTC
CASSPGVANTVEQFF
>TRBJ2-2|NA|NA|TRBV19
TGTGCCAGTAGTTTGGAGCTATACACCGGGGAGCTGTTTTTT
CASSLELYTGELFF
>TRBJ2-7|NA|NA|TRBV11-2
TGTGCCAGCAGCTTCAGGGTGGTGGACGACGAGCAGTACTTC
CASSFRVVDDEQYF
>TRBJ2-7|NA|NA|TRBV2
TGTGCCACGCAGGGGAGAGAGGCCTACGAGCAGTACTTC
CATQGREAYEQYF
>TRBJ1-2|NA|NA|TRBV19
TGTGCCAGTAGTCAGCCGACAGACTTAAACTATGGCTACACCTTC
CASSQPTDLNYGYTF
>TRBJ2-5|NA|NA|TRBV9
TGTGCCAGCAGCGTAGGTGGTACCAGGGGAGAGACCCAGTACTTC
CASSVGGTRGETQYF
>TRBJ2-1|TRBD2|once|TRBV6-6
TGTGCCAGCAGTCCTCGGGGGGGCCGGTCCTTGTACAATGAGCAGTTCTTC
CASSPRGGRSLYNEQFF
>TRBJ2-7|NA|NA|TRBV5-1
TGCGCCAGCAGCTTACAGGACCCCTCCTACGAGCAGTACTTC
CASSLQDPSYEQYF
>TRBJ2-5|NA|NA|TRBV19
TGTGCCAGTAGTATGGAGGAGACCCAGTACTTC
CASSMEETQYF
>TRBJ2-2|TRBD2|NA|TRBV6-5
TGTGCCAGCAGCACTAGCGGGAGTTATCCCGGGGAGCTGTTTTTT
CASSTSGSYPGELFF
>TRBJ1-1|TRBD1|once|TRBV4-1
TGCGCCAGCAGCGATGAAACAGGGGCGACTGAAGCTTTCTTT
CASSDETGATEAFF
>TRBJ2-1|NA|NA|TRBV30
TGTGCCTGGAGTGCAGGGTTATCCTACAATGAGCAGTTCTTC
CAWSAGLSYNEQFF
>TRBJ2-7|TRBD1|NA|TRBV5-1
TGCGCCAGCAGCTTGGGGGACAGTTGGGCGGCGATTGGGTACTTC
CASSLGDSWAAIGYF
>TRBJ2-6|NA|NA|TRBV9
TGTGCCAGCAGCGTAGGCCACCGGGGCTCTGGGGCCAACGTCCTGACTTTC
CASSVGHRGSGANVLTF
>TRBJ1-2|NA|NA|TRBV4-2
TGTGCCAGCAGCCCCCTCGACACGTTATCCGACTATGGCTACACCTTC
CASSPLDTLSDYGYTF
>TRBJ2-5|TRBD1|NA|TRBV3-1/TRBV3-2
TGTGCCAGCAGCCAAGGGACAGGGGGAGGAGAGACCCAGTACTTC
CASSQGTGGGETQYF
>TRBJ1-2|NA|NA|TRBV6-5
TGTGCCAGCAGCTCGACAGGCGAGAACTATGGCTACACCTTC
CASSSTGENYGYTF
>TRBJ2-2|TRBD2|NA|TRBV24-1
TGTGCCACCAGTCTCGGGGGACTAGCGGGAGACACCGGGGAGCTGTTTTTT
CATSLGGLAGDTGELFF
>TRBJ2-1|NA|once|TRBV5-1
TGCGCCAGCAGCTTGAGCGGTACCTCCTACAATGAGCAGTTCTTC
CASSLSGTSYNEQFF
>TRBJ2-2|TRBD2|NA|TRBV30
TGTGCCTGGAGCCGGATTCGTAGCGGGAGACCCACCGGGGAGCTGTTTTTT
CAWSRIRSGRPTGELFF
>TRBJ1-1|TRBD1|NA|TRBV29-1
TGCAGCGTTGATAAGACAGGGGGCACTGAAGCTTTCTTT
CSVDKTGGTEAFF
>TRBJ2-6|NA|NA|TRBV5-1
TGCGCCAGCAGCTTGGAACAGCCTGGGGCCAACGTCCTGACTTTC
CASSLEQPGANVLTF
>TRBJ2-3|TRBD2|NA|TRBV11-2
TGTGCCAGCAGCTTTTTACTAGCGGGAAGAGGCACAGATACGCAGTATTTT
CASSFLLAGRGTDTQYF